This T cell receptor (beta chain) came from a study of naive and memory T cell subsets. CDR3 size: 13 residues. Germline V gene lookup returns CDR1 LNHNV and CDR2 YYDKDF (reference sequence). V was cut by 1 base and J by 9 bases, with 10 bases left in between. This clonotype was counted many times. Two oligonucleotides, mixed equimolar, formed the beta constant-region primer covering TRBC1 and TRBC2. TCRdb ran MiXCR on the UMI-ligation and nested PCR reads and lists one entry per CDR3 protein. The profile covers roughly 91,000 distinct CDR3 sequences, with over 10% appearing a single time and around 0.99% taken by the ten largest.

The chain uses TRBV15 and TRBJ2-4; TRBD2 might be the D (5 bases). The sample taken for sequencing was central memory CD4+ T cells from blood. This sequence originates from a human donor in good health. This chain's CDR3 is CATSRVYEGIQYF. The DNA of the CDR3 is TGTGCCACCAGCAGAGTTTATGAGGGCATTCAGTACTTC.